This T cell receptor beta chain came from a study of vaccination effects on CD4 cells after COVID-19. General observations from the study: Vaccine-induced clones in healthy vaccinees cross-reacted with common cold coronaviruses in only 1 of 255 cases.

Germline lookup yields CDR1 SGDLS and CDR2 YYNGEE. CDR3 length: 17 amino acids. Trimming removed 3 bases at V and 2 bases at J, with 21 bases between. The protocol was immunoSEQ multiplex PCR, while the TCRdb copy is restricted to in-frame clones and leaves out a portion. The data contain about 20,000 clones, 55% to 85% of them singletons. Comments on this clone: Its cognate antigen is unknown.

Viral peptide pool expansion of antigen-specific CD4+ T cells preceded sequencing in the ViraFEST assay. Upon completion of approximately ten days in culture, CD4+ T cells were isolated. Participants were given two doses of BNT162b2 or mRNA-1273 vaccine. Nobody among the vaccine recipients had prior SARS-CoV-2 infection (nucleocapsid antibodies were negative). The sequences come from CD4+ T cells from PBMCs cultured with HCoV-NL63 spike peptides, collected after COVID-19 vaccination. The clonotype originates from a human donor who received a COVID-19 vaccine. The chain couples TRBV9 to TRBJ2-7; TRBD2 is a possible D gene (6 bases). The CDR3 reads CASSGYPSSATTYEQYF. CDR3 in DNA: TGTGCCAGCAGCGGGTACCCTTCTAGCGCCACTACCTACGAGCAGTACTTC.